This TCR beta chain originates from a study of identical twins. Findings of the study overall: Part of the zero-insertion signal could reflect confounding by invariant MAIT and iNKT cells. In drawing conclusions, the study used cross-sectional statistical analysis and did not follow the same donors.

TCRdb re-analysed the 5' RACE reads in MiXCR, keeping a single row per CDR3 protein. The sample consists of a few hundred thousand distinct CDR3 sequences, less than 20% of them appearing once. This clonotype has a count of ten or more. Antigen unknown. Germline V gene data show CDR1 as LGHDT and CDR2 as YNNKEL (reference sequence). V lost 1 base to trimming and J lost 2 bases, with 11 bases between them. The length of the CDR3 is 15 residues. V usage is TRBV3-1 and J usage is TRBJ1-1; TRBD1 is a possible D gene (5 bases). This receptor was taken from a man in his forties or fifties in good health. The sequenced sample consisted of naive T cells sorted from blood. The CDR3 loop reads CASSQAGQGNTEAFF. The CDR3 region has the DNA TGTGCCAGCAGCCAAGCTGGGCAGGGTAACACTGAAGCTTTCTTT. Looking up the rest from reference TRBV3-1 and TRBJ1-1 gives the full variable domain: DTAVSQTPKYLVTQMGNDKSIKCEQNLGHDTMYWYKQDSKKFLKIMFSYNNKELIINETVPNRFSPKSPDKAHLNLHINSLELGDSAVYFCASSQAGQGNTEAFFGQGTRLTVV.